This is a list of T cell receptor beta chains from one sample in a study of cytomegalovirus exposure and HLA in healthy donors. The table came from immunoSEQ multiplex PCR; TCRdb's copy has only in-frame clones and leaves some out. The table has about 200,000 clones, around four fifths seen once. The sequencing sample was made of PBMCs. These receptors all come from a man aged 40-49 years in good health and CMV-seropositive. Both conserved end residues are part of each CDR3. A D gene is named only where the DNA matches it firmly. Not all rows give a size; the values are once, few, many and, for expanded clones, a class.

TRBJ2-5 TRBD1 . TRBV5-5 TGTGCCAGCAGCTCCTGGGACAGGGAAGAGACCCAGTACTTC CASSSWDREETQYF
TRBJ2-2 TRBD1 . TRBV2 TGTGCCAGCGGGGAACAGGGGGCCGGGGAGCTGTTTTTT CASGEQGAGELFF
TRBJ2-3 . . TRBV5-1 TGCGCCAGCAGGAGGGATCTCACAGATACGCAGTATTTT CASRRDLTDTQYF
TRBJ2-1 TRBD2 . TRBV19 TGTGCCAGTTCCGCGGGAGGGGGAAATGAGCAGTTCTTC CASSAGGGNEQFF
TRBJ2-7 . . TRBV5-5 TGTGCCAGCAGCTTGCCAGGGGCCCACGAGCAGTACTTC CASSLPGAHEQYF
TRBJ2-3 . . TRBV9 TGTGCCAGCAGCGTAGGGGGGGCAGATACGCAGTATTTT CASSVGGADTQYF
TRBJ2-7 TRBD2 . TRBV6-1 TGTGCCAGCAGTCTACTAGCGGGATTGTACGAGCAGTACTTC CASSLLAGLYEQYF
TRBJ2-7 TRBD2 . TRBV4-1 TGCGCCAGCAGCCACGGACTAGTGGACGAGCAGTACTTC CASSHGLVDEQYF
TRBJ2-7 . . TRBV9 TGTGCCAGCAGCGTAGGTGCAGGTACATCCTACGAGCAGTACTTC CASSVGAGTSYEQYF
TRBJ1-1 TRBD1 . TRBV19 TGTGCCAGTAGTATCCCCGGACAGGGGCGTACTGAAGCTTTCTTT CASSIPGQGRTEAFF
TRBJ1-1 . . TRBV5-4 TGTGCCAGCAGCCGTTCAGGACAGAACACTGAAGCTTTCTTT CASSRSGQNTEAFF
TRBJ2-5 . . TRBV9 TGTGCCAGCAGCTCCACAAGCGAGGGTTCGAAGACCCAGTACTTC CASSSTSEGSKTQYF
TRBJ2-7 . . TRBV14 TGTGCCAGCAGCCAAGTCATCTACGAGCAGTACTTC CASSQVIYEQYF
TRBJ1-5 . . TRBV28 TGTGCCAGCAGCCGCCCCGGGAGCGGCAATCAGCCCCAGCATTTT CASSRPGSGNQPQHF
TRBJ2-6 . . TRBV21-1 TGTGCCAGCAGCATCCCCCGACGAGGCTCTGGGGCCAACGGCCTGACTTTC CASSIPRRGSGANGLTF
TRBJ1-4 . . TRBV5-1 TGCGCCAGCAGGGAACAAGCGGGGACGCCTAATGAAAAACTGTTTTTT CASREQAGTPNEKLFF
TRBJ1-1 . . TRBV6-5 TGTGCCAGCAGTTACTCGCCCGGGGGAAGAACTGAAGCTTTCTTT CASSYSPGGRTEAFF
TRBJ1-1 . . TRBV7-2 TGTGCCAGCAGCCAGGCAAACACTGAAGCTTTCTTT CASSQANTEAFF
TRBJ2-2 . . TRBV28 TGTGCCAGCAGTTTGAGCCTACTGGCGGGCGGGGAGCTGTTTTTT CASSLSLLAGGELFF
TRBJ1-1 . . TRBV2 TGTGCCAGCAGTGAAGTTCGGGGTGCCACTGAAGCTTTCTTT CASSEVRGATEAFF
TRBJ2-7 TRBD1 few TRBV5-1 TGCGCCAGTCATCCAGGGGGTTCCTACGAGCAGTACTTC CASHPGGSYEQYF
TRBJ1-4 TRBD1 . TRBV6-6 TGTGCCAGCAGGCTACAGGGGGCGCCCACTAATGAAAAACTGTTTTTT CASRLQGAPTNEKLFF
TRBJ2-7 . . TRBV4-1 TGCGCCAGCAGCCATTACCGGGACTCTCCCCCCTACGAGCAGTACTTC CASSHYRDSPPYEQYF
TRBJ1-2 TRBD1 . TRBV2 TGTGCCAGCAGTGTGCGGGGACAGGAAGGCTACACCTTC CASSVRGQEGYTF
TRBJ2-7 . . TRBV11-1 TGTGCCAGCAGCAAAGGGGAGGATTACGAGCAGTACTTC CASSKGEDYEQYF
TRBJ1-1 TRBD1 . TRBV6-5 TGTGCCAGCACTCCCAGGGGGCGCCTCACTGAAGCTTTCTTT CASTPRGRLTEAFF
TRBJ2-7 TRBD1 . TRBV5-1 TGCGCCAGCAGCTTGGAGGGGACAGCTTACGAGCAGTACTTC CASSLEGTAYEQYF
TRBJ2-1 TRBD2 . TRBV7-9 TGTGCTGGACTAGGCTCTAATAAGGATGAGCAGTTCTTC CAGLGSNKDEQFF
TRBJ2-7 . . TRBV28 TGTGCCAGCAGTTTAAACAGCCTCGGCGAGCAGTACTTC CASSLNSLGEQYF
TRBJ2-6 TRBD1 . TRBV28 TGTGCCAGCAGGGGACAGGACTCTGGGGCCAACGTCCTGACTTTC CASRGQDSGANVLTF
TRBJ2-1 . . TRBV5-1 TGCGCCAGCAGCCGCAATAGTCTGAGCTCCTACAATGAGCAGTTCTTC CASSRNSLSSYNEQFF
TRBJ2-1 . . TRBV5-1 TGCGCCAGCAGCTTGGAGGGGAACAATGAGCAGTTCTTC CASSLEGNNEQFF
TRBJ1-6 TRBD1 few TRBV11-1 TGTGCCAGCAGCCCCGGACAGGGGGATTGGAATTCACCCCTCCACTTT CASSPGQGDWNSPLHF
TRBJ2-7 . few TRBV5-4 TGTGCCAGCAGCGTGGAAGGGGGGGCCTACGAGCAGTACTTC CASSVEGGAYEQYF
TRBJ1-1 . medium-sized TRBV27 TGTGCCAGCAGTTTAGGGAGTTCTCCCGCTGAAGCTTTCTTT CASSLGSSPAEAFF
TRBJ2-3 . . TRBV9 TGTGCCAGCAGCGTAGCCCAGCGGATCACAGATACGCAGTATTTT CASSVAQRITDTQYF
TRBJ1-5 . . TRBV10-3 TGTGCCATCAGTGAGCAGGGATATAGCAATCAGCCCCAGCATTTT CAISEQGYSNQPQHF
TRBJ1-5 . . TRBV30 TGTGCCTTCGGGGGGGGATTCCTCTCTAATAGCAATCAGCCCCAGCATTTT CAFGGGFLSNSNQPQHF
TRBJ1-4 TRBD1 once TRBV28 TGTGCCAGCACCACCCAGGGGGCGGAGGGAAAACTGTTTTTT CASTTQGAEGKLFF
TRBJ1-2 TRBD1 . TRBV27 TGTGCCAGCAGCCAAAGACAGGGGACTAACTATGGCTACACCTTC CASSQRQGTNYGYTF